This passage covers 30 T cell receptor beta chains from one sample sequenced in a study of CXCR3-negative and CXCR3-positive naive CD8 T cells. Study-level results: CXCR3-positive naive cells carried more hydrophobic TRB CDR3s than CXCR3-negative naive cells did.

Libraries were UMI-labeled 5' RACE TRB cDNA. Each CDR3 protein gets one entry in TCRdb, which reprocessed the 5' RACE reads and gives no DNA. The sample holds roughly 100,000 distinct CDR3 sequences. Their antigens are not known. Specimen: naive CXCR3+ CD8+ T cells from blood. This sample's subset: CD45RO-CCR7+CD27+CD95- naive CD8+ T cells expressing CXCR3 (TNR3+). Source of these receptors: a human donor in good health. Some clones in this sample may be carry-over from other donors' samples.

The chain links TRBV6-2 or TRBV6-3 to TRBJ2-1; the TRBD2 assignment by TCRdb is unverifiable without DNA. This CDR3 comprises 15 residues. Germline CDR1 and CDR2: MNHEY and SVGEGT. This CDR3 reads CASILEGGSHNEQFF.

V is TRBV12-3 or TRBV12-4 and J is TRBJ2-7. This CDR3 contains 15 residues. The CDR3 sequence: CASSFGGFSSYEQYF.

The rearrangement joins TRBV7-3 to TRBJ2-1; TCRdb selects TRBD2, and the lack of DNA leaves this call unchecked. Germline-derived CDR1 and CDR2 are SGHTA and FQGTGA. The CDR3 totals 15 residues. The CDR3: CASSWALADYNEQFF.

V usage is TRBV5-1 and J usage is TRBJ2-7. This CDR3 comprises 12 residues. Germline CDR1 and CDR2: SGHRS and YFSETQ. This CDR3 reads CASSFSSSEQYF.

The CDR3 region is CASSPYRGWETQYF. The rearrangement joins TRBV3-1 to TRBJ2-5; TCRdb calls TRBD1, which cannot be checked without DNA. There are 14 residues in the CDR3. Germline V lookup: CDR1 LGHDT, CDR2 YNNKEL (reference sequence).

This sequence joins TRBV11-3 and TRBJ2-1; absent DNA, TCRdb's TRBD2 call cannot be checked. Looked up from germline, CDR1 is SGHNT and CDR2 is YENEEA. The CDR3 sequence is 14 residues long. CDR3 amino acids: CASSLREAYNEQFF. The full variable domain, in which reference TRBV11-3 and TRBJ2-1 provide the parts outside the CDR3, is EAGVVQSPRYKIIEKKQPVAFWCNPISGHNTLYWYLQNLGQGPELLIRYENEEAVDDSQLPKDRFSAERLKGVDSTLKIQPAELGDSAVYLCASSLREAYNEQFFGPGTRLTVL.

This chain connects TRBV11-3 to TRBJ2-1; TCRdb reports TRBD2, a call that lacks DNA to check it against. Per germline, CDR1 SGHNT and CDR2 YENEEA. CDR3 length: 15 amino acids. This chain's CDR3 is CASSPPNSGSREQFF.

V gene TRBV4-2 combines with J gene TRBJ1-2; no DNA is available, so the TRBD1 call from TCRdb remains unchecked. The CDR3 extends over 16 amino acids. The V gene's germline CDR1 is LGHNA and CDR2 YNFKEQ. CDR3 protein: CASSQTVETGGGGYTF.

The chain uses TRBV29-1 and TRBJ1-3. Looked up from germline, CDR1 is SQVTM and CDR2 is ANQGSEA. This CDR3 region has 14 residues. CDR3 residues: CSGWTQNSGNTIYF.

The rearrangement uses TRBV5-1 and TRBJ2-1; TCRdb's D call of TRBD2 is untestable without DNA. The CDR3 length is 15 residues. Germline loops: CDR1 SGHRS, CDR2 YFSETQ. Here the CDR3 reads CASSLTSGTYNEQFF.

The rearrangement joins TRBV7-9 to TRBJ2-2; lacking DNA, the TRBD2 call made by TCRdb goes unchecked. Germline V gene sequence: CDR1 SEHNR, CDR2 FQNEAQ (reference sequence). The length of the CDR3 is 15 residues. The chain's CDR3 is CASSPLAGNTGELFF.

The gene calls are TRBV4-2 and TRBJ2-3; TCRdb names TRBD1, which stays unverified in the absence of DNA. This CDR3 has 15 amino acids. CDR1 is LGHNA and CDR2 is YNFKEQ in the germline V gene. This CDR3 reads CASSQVWGGSDTQYF.

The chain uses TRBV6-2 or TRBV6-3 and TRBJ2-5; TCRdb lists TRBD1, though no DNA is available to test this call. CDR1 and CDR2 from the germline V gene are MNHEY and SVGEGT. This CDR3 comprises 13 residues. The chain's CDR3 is CASNLGTAETQYF.

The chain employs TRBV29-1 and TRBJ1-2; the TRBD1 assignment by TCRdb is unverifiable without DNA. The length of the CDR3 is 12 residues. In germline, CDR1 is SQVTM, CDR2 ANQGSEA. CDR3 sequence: CSAIGGRAGYTF.

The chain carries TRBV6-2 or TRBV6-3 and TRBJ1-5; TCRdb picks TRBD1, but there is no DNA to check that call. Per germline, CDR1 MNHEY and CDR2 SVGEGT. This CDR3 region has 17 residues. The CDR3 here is CASSYNRQGAGNQPQHF.

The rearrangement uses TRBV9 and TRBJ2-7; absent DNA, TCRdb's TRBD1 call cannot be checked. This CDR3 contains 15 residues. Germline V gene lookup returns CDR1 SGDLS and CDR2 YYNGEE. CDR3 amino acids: CASSVSGTGSYEQYF.

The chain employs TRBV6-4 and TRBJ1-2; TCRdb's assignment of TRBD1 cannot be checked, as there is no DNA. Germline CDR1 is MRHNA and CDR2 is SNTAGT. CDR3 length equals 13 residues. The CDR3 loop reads CASSDGQHYGYTF.

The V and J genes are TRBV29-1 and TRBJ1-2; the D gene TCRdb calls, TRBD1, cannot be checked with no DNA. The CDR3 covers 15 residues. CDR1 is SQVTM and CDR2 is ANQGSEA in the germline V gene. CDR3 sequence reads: CSVNEVGEANYGYTF.

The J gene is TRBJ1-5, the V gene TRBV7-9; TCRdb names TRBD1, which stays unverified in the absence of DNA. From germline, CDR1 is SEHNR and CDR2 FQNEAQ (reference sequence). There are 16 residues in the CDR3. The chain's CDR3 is CASSSHPDREDQPQHF.

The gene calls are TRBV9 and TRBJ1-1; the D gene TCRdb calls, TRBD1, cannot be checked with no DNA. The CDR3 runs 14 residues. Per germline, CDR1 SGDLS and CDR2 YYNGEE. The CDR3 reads CASTLTGRDTEAFF.

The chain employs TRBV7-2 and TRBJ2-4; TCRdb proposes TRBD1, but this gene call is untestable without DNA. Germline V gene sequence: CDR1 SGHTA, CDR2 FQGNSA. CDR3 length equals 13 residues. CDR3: CASREGGWNIQYF.

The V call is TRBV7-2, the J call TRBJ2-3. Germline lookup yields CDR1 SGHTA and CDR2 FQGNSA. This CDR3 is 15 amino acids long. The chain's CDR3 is CASSLPSGREDTQYF.

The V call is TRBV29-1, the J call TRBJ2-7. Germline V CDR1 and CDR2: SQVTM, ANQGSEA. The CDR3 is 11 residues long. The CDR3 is CSVQDSYEQYF.

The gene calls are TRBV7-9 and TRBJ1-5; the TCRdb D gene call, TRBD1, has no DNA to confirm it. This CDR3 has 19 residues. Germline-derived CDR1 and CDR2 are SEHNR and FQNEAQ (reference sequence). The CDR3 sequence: CASSPLDLGTVASNQPQHF. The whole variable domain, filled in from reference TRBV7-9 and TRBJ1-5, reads DTGVSQNPRHKITKRGQNVTFRCDPISEHNRLYWYRQTLGQGPEFLTYFQNEAQLEKSRLLSDRFSAERPKGSFSTLEIQRTEQGDSAMYLCASSPLDLGTVASNQPQHFGDGTRLSIL.

The CDR3 here is CASSYSTDPPKYEQYF. The rearrangement uses TRBV3-2 and TRBJ2-7. TRBV3-2 is listed as a pseudogene. The CDR3 has 16 amino acids.

CDR3 region: CASSLPSGSTTDTQYF. This chain connects TRBV28 to TRBJ2-3; lacking DNA, the TRBD2 call made by TCRdb goes unchecked. The CDR3 extends over 16 amino acids. Per germline, CDR1 MDHEN and CDR2 SYDVKM.

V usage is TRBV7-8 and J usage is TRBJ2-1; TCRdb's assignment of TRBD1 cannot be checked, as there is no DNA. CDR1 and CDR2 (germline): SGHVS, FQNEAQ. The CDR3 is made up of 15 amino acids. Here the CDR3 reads CASSPAPDAHNEQFF. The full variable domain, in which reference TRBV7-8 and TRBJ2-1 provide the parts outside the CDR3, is GAGVSQSPRYKVAKRGQDVALRCDPISGHVSLFWYQQALGQGPEFLTYFQNEAQLDKSGLPSDRFFAERPEGSVSTLKIQRTQQEDSAVYLCASSPAPDAHNEQFFGPGTRLTVL.

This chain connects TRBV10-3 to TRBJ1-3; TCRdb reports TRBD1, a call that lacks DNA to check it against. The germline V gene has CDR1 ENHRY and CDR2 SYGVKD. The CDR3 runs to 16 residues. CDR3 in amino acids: CAISSGTGGSGNTIYF.

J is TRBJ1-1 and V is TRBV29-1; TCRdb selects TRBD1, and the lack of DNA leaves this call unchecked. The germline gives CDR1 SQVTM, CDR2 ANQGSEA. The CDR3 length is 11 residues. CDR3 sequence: CSVEARGLAFF.

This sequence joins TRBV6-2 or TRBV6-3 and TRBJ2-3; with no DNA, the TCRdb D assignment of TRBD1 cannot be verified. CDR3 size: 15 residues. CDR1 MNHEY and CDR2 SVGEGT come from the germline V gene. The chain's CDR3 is CASTALAGAPDTQYF.